This T cell receptor beta chain is from a study of T-cell memory formation after mild COVID-19. The trim removed 5 bases at V and 12 bases at J, leaving 15 bases unmatched. CDR3 length: 14 amino acids. The germline V gene has CDR1 SQVTM and CDR2 ANQGSEA. Researchers used 5'RACE with constant-segment primers to make TCR alpha and TCR beta cDNA libraries that carry sample barcodes and UMIs. TCRdb reprocessed the 5' RACE reads with MiXCR, giving one entry per CDR3 protein. The data hold over 350,000 distinct CDR3 sequences, with approximately 24% observed a single time. This clonotype was recorded at least ten times.

The source material was PBMCs or a T cell subset sorted from them (not recorded which). This chain joins TRBV29-1 and TRBJ1-1, with 10 nucleotides matching TRBD1. The source of this sequence is an adult woman who had mild COVID-19 (a few samples of this study predate the infection). Cell type and time point are not known. In DNA form, the CDR3 reads TGCAGCGTTAGGGTCAACGCCGGGACAGGGGAAACTTTCTTT. It yields the protein CSVRVNAGTGETFF.